This paragraph covers one T cell receptor beta chain sequence. These data come from a study of blood T cell repertoires in COVID-19. Study at large: Acute and convalescent COVID-19 specimens originated in the United States, Italy and Spain. From T cells, B-cell-depleted T cells, or PBMCs came the material, which was cDNA or gDNA.

Generated by immunoSEQ multiplex PCR, the TCRdb table keeps only in-frame clones and is missing some. The data contain some 100,000 clones, over 75% of them singletons. CDR1 and CDR2 (germline): SGDLS, YYNGEE. V lost 0 bases to trimming and J lost 2 bases, with 11 bases between them. CDR3 length equals 15 residues. This chain uses TRBV9 with TRBJ2-5; D unresolved. The specimen sequenced was peripheral blood. This sequence was found in a man aged 25-45 years in a cohort sampled during active COVID-19. The CDR3 DNA follows: TGTGCCAGCAGCGTAGGACTGGCGGAACAAGAGACCCAGTACTTC. Its translation is CASSVGLAEQETQYF.